This TCR beta chain stems from a study of blood T cells in healthy people across ages. V lost 7 bases to trimming and J lost 4 bases, with 14 bases between them. Germline loops: CDR1 SQVTM, CDR2 ANQGSEA. The CDR3 length is 12 residues. Study results and limitations: PBMC samples, being unsorted, prevented any conclusive comparison of naive and antigen-experienced cells. A roughly linear age-dependent decrease characterized TCR beta diversity per million T cells.

With a J-beta primer mix and a sample-barcoded 5' primer, a second PCR ran roughly 7 to 11 cycles. Template switching added a 12-random-nucleotide identifier to every cDNA molecule. TCRdb re-called the 5' RACE reads with MiXCR, one entry per CDR3 protein. The table lists approximately 1,700,000 distinct CDR3 sequences, 35% to 50% of them singletons, with more than 20% in the top ten. This clonotype has ten or more counts. Its matching antigen is unknown. The V and J genes are TRBV29-1 and TRBJ2-7; D is perhaps TRBD1 (7 bases). Source material: blood. This sequence originates from a human donor in good health. CDR3 in DNA: TGCAGCGGCGGGACAGAACTGTACGAGCAGTACTTC. This gives the protein CSGGTELYEQYF.